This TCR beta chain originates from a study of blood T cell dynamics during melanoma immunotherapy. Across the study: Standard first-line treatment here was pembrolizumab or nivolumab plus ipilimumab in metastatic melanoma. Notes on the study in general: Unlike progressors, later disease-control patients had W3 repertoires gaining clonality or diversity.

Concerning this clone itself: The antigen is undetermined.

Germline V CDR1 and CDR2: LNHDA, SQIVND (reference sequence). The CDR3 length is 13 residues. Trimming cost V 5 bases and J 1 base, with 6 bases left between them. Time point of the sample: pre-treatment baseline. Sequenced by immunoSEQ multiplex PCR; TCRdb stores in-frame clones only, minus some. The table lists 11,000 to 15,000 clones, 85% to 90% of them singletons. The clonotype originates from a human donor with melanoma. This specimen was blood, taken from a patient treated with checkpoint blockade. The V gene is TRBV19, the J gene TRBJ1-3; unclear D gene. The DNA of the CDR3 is TGTGCCAGTAGTCTGGGATCTGGAAACACCATATATTTT. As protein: CASSLGSGNTIYF. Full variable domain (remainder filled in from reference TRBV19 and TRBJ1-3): DGGITQSPKYLFRKEGQNVTLSCEQNLNHDAMYWYRQDPGQGLRLIYYSQIVNDFQKGDIAEGYSVSREKKESFPLTVTSAQKNPTAFYLCASSLGSGNTIYFGEGSWLTVV.